This T cell receptor beta chain was sequenced during a study of technical replicates of blood from a few donors (dated by TCRdb to 2016 to 2017). Including the terminal cysteine and phenylalanine, the CDR3 comprises 16 residues. This entry keeps only the CDR3 DNA: 48 bases, framed from base 1. Trimming takes 0 bases off V and 15 bases off J; junction bases not matched to a gene: 15. For CDR1 and CDR2, the germline V gene lists MGHRA and YSYEKL. Comments on this clone: Its antigen is not yet known. There are no base qualities to consult, and no much larger clone falls within one base.

The library was prepared using the immunoSEQ multiplex PCR assay. TCRdb re-hosts the immuneACCESS table, in-frame sequences only. Its copies lack some clones; in the studies checked, an unresolved V gene accounts for under half of them, and the cause for the rest is not known. This sample has some 71,000 clones in its table, and approximately 97% of those were observed once. Around 0.22% of the sample rests with the top ten. The TCR sequence derives from a human donor in good health. Source material: T cells isolated from PBMCs. The chain employs TRBV4-1 and TRBJ2-1; a stretch of 9 junction bases matches TRBD1. The CDR3 here reads CASSQEAPPGQGHGFF. The DNA reads TGCGCCAGCAGCCAAGAAGCCCCACCGGGACAGGGTCACGGGTTCTTC.